This TCR beta chain was retrieved from a study of blood T cell repertoires in COVID-19. CDR1 and CDR2 (germline): SGHTA, FQGNSA. The CDR3 spans 13 residues. Trimming removed 5 bases from V and 3 bases from J, with 10 bases in between. TCRdb's copy holds only in-frame clones and misses some; the assay was immunoSEQ multiplex PCR. The sample consists of roughly 400,000 clones, about 89% of them appearing once. Ages ranged from about 18 to 100 years, with residence in about 23 US areas. The chain links TRBV7-2 to TRBJ1-1; D ambiguous. The sample was PBMCs or T cells enriched from blood (not recorded which). The sequence was collected from a middle-aged woman who had been exposed to COVID-19. CDR3 amino acids: CASSASADTEAFF. The CDR3 DNA sequence: TGTGCCAGCAGCGCCTCTGCGGACACTGAAGCTTTCTTT. Full variable domain (missing parts from reference TRBV7-2 and TRBJ1-1): GAGVSQSPSNKVTEKGKDVELRCDPISGHTALYWYRQSLGQGLEFLIYFQGNSAPDKSGLPSDRFSAERTGGSVSTLTIQRTQQEDSAVYLCASSASADTEAFFGQGTRLTVV.